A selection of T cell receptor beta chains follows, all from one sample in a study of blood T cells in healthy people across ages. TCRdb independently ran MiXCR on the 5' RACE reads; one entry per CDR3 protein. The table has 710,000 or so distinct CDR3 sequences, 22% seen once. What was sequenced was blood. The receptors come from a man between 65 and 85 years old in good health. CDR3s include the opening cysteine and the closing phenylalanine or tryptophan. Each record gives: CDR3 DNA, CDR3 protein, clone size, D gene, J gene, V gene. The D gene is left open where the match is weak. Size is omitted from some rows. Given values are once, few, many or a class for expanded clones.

cdr3_nt: TGTGCCAGCAGTACCAATCCGCAGGACTCTGGGGCCAACGTCCTGACTTTC
cdr3_aa: CASSTNPQDSGANVLTF
clone_size: .
d_call: .
j_call: TRBJ2-6
v_call: TRBV12-3/TRBV12-4

cdr3_nt: TGCAGTGCTAGTTCGGGGGCCTCCTACGAGCAGTACTTC
cdr3_aa: CSASSGASYEQYF
clone_size: few
d_call: .
j_call: TRBJ2-7
v_call: TRBV20-1

cdr3_nt: TGTGCCAGCAGCTTTGGTGGGCAGGTCTCCACACGGGCCCAGCATTTT
cdr3_aa: CASSFGGQVSTRAQHF
clone_size: .
d_call: .
j_call: TRBJ1-5
v_call: TRBV3-1

cdr3_nt: TGTGCCAGCAGTTTAGTAGGGGCTGGCACTGAAGCTTTCTTT
cdr3_aa: CASSLVGAGTEAFF
clone_size: .
d_call: .
j_call: TRBJ1-1
v_call: TRBV12-3/TRBV12-4

cdr3_nt: TGTGCCAGCAGCCACCCGGACAGGGGTACCTATGGCTACACCTTC
cdr3_aa: CASSHPDRGTYGYTF
clone_size: .
d_call: TRBD1
j_call: TRBJ1-2
v_call: TRBV4-2

cdr3_nt: TGCGCCAGCAGCCTCGGGACAGGCGGTCTATCGAATCAGCCCCAGCATTTT
cdr3_aa: CASSLGTGGLSNQPQHF
clone_size: .
d_call: TRBD1
j_call: TRBJ1-5
v_call: TRBV5-1

cdr3_nt: TGTGCCAGCAGCTTTGGACTAGCGTTTTACAATGAGCAGTTCTTC
cdr3_aa: CASSFGLAFYNEQFF
clone_size: few
d_call: TRBD2
j_call: TRBJ2-1
v_call: TRBV7-8

cdr3_nt: TGCAGCGGCCGGACTAGCGGGAGGTCTTCCTACAATGAGCAGTTCTTC
cdr3_aa: CSGRTSGRSSYNEQFF
clone_size: .
d_call: TRBD2
j_call: TRBJ2-1
v_call: TRBV29-1

cdr3_nt: TGTGCCAGCACCTCAGGGACGAGTGGCTACACCTTC
cdr3_aa: CASTSGTSGYTF
clone_size: few
d_call: .
j_call: TRBJ1-2
v_call: TRBV12-3/TRBV12-4

cdr3_nt: TGTGCCAGCAGTCCTGAAAGGGGGTCTCGGGAGAACACTGAAGCTTTCTTT
cdr3_aa: CASSPERGSRENTEAFF
clone_size: .
d_call: .
j_call: TRBJ1-1
v_call: TRBV28

cdr3_nt: TGTGCCAGCAGTGTACTCGGGACAGGGAGTGGGGAGACCCAGTACTTC
cdr3_aa: CASSVLGTGSGETQYF
clone_size: few
d_call: TRBD1
j_call: TRBJ2-5
v_call: TRBV6-5

cdr3_nt: TGCGCCAGCAGCTCCACATCTAGCACAGATACGCAGTATTTT
cdr3_aa: CASSSTSSTDTQYF
clone_size: .
d_call: .
j_call: TRBJ2-3
v_call: TRBV5-1

cdr3_nt: TGTGCCAGCAGCTTAGGCCATAGCGGGACCGGAAACATTCAGTACTTC
cdr3_aa: CASSLGHSGTGNIQYF
clone_size: many
d_call: TRBD2
j_call: TRBJ2-4
v_call: TRBV7-2

cdr3_nt: TGTGCCAGCAGCCTGGGACGTGTGACCGGGGAGCTGTTTTTT
cdr3_aa: CASSLGRVTGELFF
clone_size: .
d_call: .
j_call: TRBJ2-2
v_call: TRBV7-9

cdr3_nt: TGTGCCAGCAGCTTAGTTTCGGGATCCTCTGGAAACACCATATATTTT
cdr3_aa: CASSLVSGSSGNTIYF
clone_size: .
d_call: .
j_call: TRBJ1-3
v_call: TRBV7-2

cdr3_nt: TGTGCCAGCACTGAGACAGGGGTTGAAAAACTGTTTTTT
cdr3_aa: CASTETGVEKLFF
clone_size: few
d_call: TRBD1
j_call: TRBJ1-4
v_call: TRBV28

cdr3_nt: TGTGCCAGCACCAGACTAGCTACGGAGACCCAGTACTTC
cdr3_aa: CASTRLATETQYF
clone_size: .
d_call: TRBD2
j_call: TRBJ2-5
v_call: TRBV3-1

cdr3_nt: TGTGCCAGCAGTTTTAGGCTCAATGAGCAGTTCTTC
cdr3_aa: CASSFRLNEQFF
clone_size: many
d_call: .
j_call: TRBJ2-1
v_call: TRBV12-3/TRBV12-4

cdr3_nt: TGTGCCAGCAGCTCCAAGGCGAGCACAGATACGCAGTATTTT
cdr3_aa: CASSSKASTDTQYF
clone_size: .
d_call: .
j_call: TRBJ2-3
v_call: TRBV7-9

cdr3_nt: TGTGCCAGCAGCTTAGAGACAGGGAAGTCAGAGACCCAGTACTTC
cdr3_aa: CASSLETGKSETQYF
clone_size: .
d_call: TRBD1
j_call: TRBJ2-5
v_call: TRBV7-8

cdr3_nt: TGTGCCAGCAGTTTTGACGGGCGGATACACGAGCAGTACTTC
cdr3_aa: CASSFDGRIHEQYF
clone_size: .
d_call: .
j_call: TRBJ2-7
v_call: TRBV28

cdr3_nt: TGTGCCAGCAGTCGTGGTGGGACAGGCCGCCTGAACACTGAAGCTTTCTTT
cdr3_aa: CASSRGGTGRLNTEAFF
clone_size: .
d_call: TRBD1
j_call: TRBJ1-1
v_call: TRBV12-3/TRBV12-4

cdr3_nt: TGTGCCAGCAGTCCCTGGATGGGCTCCTACAATGAGCAGTTCTTC
cdr3_aa: CASSPWMGSYNEQFF
clone_size: few
d_call: .
j_call: TRBJ2-1
v_call: TRBV27

cdr3_nt: TGTGCCACCGATAGCGGGGGGGGGACAGATACGCAGTATTTT
cdr3_aa: CATDSGGGTDTQYF
clone_size: few
d_call: TRBD2
j_call: TRBJ2-3
v_call: TRBV6-1

cdr3_nt: TGTGCCAGCTATTCACGGGCCACAAGAGGCACTGAAGCTTTCTTT
cdr3_aa: CASYSRATRGTEAFF
clone_size: .
d_call: .
j_call: TRBJ1-1
v_call: TRBV28

cdr3_nt: TGTGCCAGCAGCCCGGGACAGGTAGCATATGGCTACACCTTC
cdr3_aa: CASSPGQVAYGYTF
clone_size: few
d_call: TRBD1
j_call: TRBJ1-2
v_call: TRBV7-9

cdr3_nt: TGTGCCAGCAGCTTAGAGGCGGGTAGCGGGAGCTATGAGCAGTTCTTC
cdr3_aa: CASSLEAGSGSYEQFF
clone_size: .
d_call: TRBD2
j_call: TRBJ2-1
v_call: TRBV7-2

cdr3_nt: TGTGCCAGCAGCTTAGTCACCGACGGGGGGGCGTATGAGACCCAGTACTTC
cdr3_aa: CASSLVTDGGAYETQYF
clone_size: once
d_call: TRBD2
j_call: TRBJ2-5
v_call: TRBV7-2

cdr3_nt: TGTGCCAGCAGCTTAGGGACTCAGAACCACTACGAGCAGTACTTC
cdr3_aa: CASSLGTQNHYEQYF
clone_size: .
d_call: .
j_call: TRBJ2-7
v_call: TRBV11-2

cdr3_nt: TGTGCCAGCAGCCTTGACATGCTTCAAGAAACCCAGTACTTC
cdr3_aa: CASSLDMLQETQYF
clone_size: few
d_call: .
j_call: TRBJ2-5
v_call: TRBV7-2

cdr3_nt: TGCGCCAGCAGCGCCAGCCAGAACTATGGCTACACCTTC
cdr3_aa: CASSASQNYGYTF
clone_size: .
d_call: .
j_call: TRBJ1-2
v_call: TRBV5-1

cdr3_nt: TGCAGCGGTCAAGATTCCACAGATACGCAGTATTTT
cdr3_aa: CSGQDSTDTQYF
clone_size: once
d_call: .
j_call: TRBJ2-3
v_call: TRBV29-1

cdr3_nt: TGTGCCAGCAGCCAAGATCAGGTCGCCCACGAGCAGTACTTC
cdr3_aa: CASSQDQVAHEQYF
clone_size: few
d_call: .
j_call: TRBJ2-7
v_call: TRBV3-1

cdr3_nt: TGCAGTGCTAGTCCTCCAGCGGCCCTAGCCAAAAACATTCAGTACTTC
cdr3_aa: CSASPPAALAKNIQYF
clone_size: few
d_call: .
j_call: TRBJ2-4
v_call: TRBV20-1

cdr3_nt: TGCAGTGCTAGTAGGGATCAAGAGACCCAGTACTTC
cdr3_aa: CSASRDQETQYF
clone_size: few
d_call: .
j_call: TRBJ2-5
v_call: TRBV20-1

cdr3_nt: TGTGCCAGCAGCTTATGGTCAGAGATCAATGAGCAGTTCTTC
cdr3_aa: CASSLWSEINEQFF
clone_size: .
d_call: .
j_call: TRBJ2-1
v_call: TRBV7-9

cdr3_nt: TGTGCCAGCAGCGACAATTTTAGACAGGGGGAGGATACGCAGTATTTT
cdr3_aa: CASSDNFRQGEDTQYF
clone_size: few
d_call: TRBD1
j_call: TRBJ2-3
v_call: TRBV14

cdr3_nt: TGCGCCAGCAGCCAAGATCCGGACAGTATGGCTTTCTTT
cdr3_aa: CASSQDPDSMAFF
clone_size: .
d_call: .
j_call: TRBJ1-1
v_call: TRBV4-1

cdr3_nt: TGTGCCACCAGTGCCCGGGACAGACACACAGATACGCAGTATTTT
cdr3_aa: CATSARDRHTDTQYF
clone_size: many
d_call: TRBD1
j_call: TRBJ2-3
v_call: TRBV24-1

cdr3_nt: TGTGCCAGCAGCCAACATGAGTACGAGCAGTACTTC
cdr3_aa: CASSQHEYEQYF
clone_size: few
d_call: .
j_call: TRBJ2-7
v_call: TRBV3-1

cdr3_nt: TGTGCCAGCAGGAAAGATAGGGCAGCCTCCTACGAGCAGTACTTC
cdr3_aa: CASRKDRAASYEQYF
clone_size: .
d_call: .
j_call: TRBJ2-7
v_call: TRBV6-5